This T cell receptor beta chain derives from a study of cytomegalovirus exposure and HLA in healthy donors. PCR primers comprised 60 Vbeta and 13 Jbeta primers. Data came from immunoSEQ multiplex PCR; TCRdb stores just in-frame clones and leaves some out. The data show some 190,000 clones, around 80% seen once. Sequenced material: PBMCs. The sequence derives from a man aged 18 to 35 in good health and CMV-seronegative.

Here the CDR3 DNA reads TGCGCCAGCAGCCCCACGGTGTCCTACGAGCAGTACTTC. The encoded protein is CASSPTVSYEQYF. V gene TRBV5-1 combines with J gene TRBJ2-7; D is uncertain. V lost 4 bases and J 1 base, leaving 9 bases between the germline ends. This CDR3 has 13 amino acids. Germline loops: CDR1 SGHRS, CDR2 YFSETQ.